This T cell receptor beta chain came from a study of response to subunit inactivated influenza vaccine. Germline V gives CDR1 KGHSH, CDR2 LQKENI. Trimming cost V 6 bases and J 2 bases; bases outside gene matches: 8. This CDR3 comprises 15 residues. TCRdb ran MiXCR on the RT-PCR reads and lists one entry per CDR3 protein. Here the sample spans roughly 570,000 distinct CDR3 sequences, 14% being singletons. This clonotype was sampled from a man over 45 who received an inactivated influenza vaccine. Here the sequenced sample was PBMCs from blood, taken 11 to 12 days after vaccination. The gene calls are TRBV18 and TRBJ1-1; TRBD1 matches at 8 bases. CDR3 nucleotides: TGTGCCAGCTCCCTATCGACAGGGGCAAACACTGAAGCTTTCTTT. It codes for CASSLSTGANTEAFF.